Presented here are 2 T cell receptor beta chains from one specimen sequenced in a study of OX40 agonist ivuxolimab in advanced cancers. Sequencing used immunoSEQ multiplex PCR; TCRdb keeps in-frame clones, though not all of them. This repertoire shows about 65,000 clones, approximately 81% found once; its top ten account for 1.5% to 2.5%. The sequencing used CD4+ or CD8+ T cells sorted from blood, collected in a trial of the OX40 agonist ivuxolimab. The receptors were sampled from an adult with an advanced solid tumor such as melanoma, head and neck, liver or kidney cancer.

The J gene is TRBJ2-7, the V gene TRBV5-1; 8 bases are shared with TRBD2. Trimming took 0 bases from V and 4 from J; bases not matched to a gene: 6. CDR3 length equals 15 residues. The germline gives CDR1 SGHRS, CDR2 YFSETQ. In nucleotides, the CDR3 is TGCGCCAGCAGCTTGGCCAGCGGGAGCTTGTACGAGCAGTACTTC. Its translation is CASSLASGSLYEQYF. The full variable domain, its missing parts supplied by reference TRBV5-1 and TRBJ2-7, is KAGVTQTPRYLIKTRGQQVTLSCSPISGHRSVSWYQQTPGQGLQFLFEYFSETQRNKGNFPGRFSGRQFSNSRSEMNVSTLELGDSALYLCASSLASGSLYEQYFGPGTRLTVT.

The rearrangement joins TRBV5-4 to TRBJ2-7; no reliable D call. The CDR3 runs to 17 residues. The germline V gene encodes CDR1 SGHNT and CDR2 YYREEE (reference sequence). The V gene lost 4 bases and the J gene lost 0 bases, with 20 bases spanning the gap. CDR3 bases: TGTGCCAGCAGCCGATTAGGTTACCGCGTCTTCTCCTACGAGCAGTACGTC. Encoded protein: CASSRLGYRVFSYEQYV.